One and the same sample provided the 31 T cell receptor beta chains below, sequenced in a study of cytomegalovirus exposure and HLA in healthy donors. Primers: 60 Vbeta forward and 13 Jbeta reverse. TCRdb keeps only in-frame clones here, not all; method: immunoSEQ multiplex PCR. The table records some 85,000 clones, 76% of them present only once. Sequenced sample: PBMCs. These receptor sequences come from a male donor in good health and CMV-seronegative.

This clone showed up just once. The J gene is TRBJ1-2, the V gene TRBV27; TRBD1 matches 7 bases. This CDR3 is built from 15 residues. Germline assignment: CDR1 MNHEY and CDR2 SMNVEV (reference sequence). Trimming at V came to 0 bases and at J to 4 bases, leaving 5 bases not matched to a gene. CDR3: CASSLSADRIYGYTF. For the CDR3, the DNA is TGTGCCAGCAGTTTATCCGCGGACAGGATCTATGGCTACACCTTC.

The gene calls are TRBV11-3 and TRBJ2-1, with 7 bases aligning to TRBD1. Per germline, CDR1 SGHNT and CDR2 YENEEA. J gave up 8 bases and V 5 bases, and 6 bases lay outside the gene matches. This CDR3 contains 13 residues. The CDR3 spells CASSPDRADEQFF. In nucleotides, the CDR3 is TGTGCCAGCAGCCCCGACAGGGCCGATGAGCAGTTCTTC.

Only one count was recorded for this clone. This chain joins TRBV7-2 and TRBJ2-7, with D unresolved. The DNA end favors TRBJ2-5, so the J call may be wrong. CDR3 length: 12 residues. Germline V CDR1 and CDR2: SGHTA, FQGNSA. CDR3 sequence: CASTAAEETQYF. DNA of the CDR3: TGTGCCAGCACCGCCGCGGAAGAGACCCAGTACTTC.

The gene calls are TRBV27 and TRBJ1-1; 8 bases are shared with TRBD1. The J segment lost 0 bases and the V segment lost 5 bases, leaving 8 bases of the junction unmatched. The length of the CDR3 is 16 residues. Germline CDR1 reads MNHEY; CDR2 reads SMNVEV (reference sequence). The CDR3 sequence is CASSVGTGIMNTEAFF. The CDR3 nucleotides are TGTGCCAGCAGTGTAGGGACAGGTATTATGAACACTGAAGCTTTCTTT.

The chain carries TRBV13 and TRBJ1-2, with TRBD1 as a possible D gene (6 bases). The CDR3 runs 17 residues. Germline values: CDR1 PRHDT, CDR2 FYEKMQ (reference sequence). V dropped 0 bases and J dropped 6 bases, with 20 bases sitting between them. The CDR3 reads CASSLGLNKQGVNGYTF. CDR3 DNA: TGTGCCAGCAGCTTAGGCCTAAACAAACAGGGTGTAAATGGCTACACCTTC.

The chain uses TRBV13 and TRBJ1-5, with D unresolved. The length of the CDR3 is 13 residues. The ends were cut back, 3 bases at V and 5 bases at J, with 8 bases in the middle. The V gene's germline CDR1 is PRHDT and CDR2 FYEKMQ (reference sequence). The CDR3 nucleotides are TGTGCCAGCAGCTTTGGCGGTGATCAGCCCCAGCATTTT. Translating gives CASSFGGDQPQHF.

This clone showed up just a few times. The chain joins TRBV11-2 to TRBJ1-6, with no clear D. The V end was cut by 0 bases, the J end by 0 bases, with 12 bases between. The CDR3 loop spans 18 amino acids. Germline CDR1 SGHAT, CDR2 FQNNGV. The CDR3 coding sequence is TGTGCCAGCAGCTTAGACCGGGAGTTGAGCTCCTATAATTCACCCCTCCACTTT. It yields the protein CASSLDRELSSYNSPLHF.

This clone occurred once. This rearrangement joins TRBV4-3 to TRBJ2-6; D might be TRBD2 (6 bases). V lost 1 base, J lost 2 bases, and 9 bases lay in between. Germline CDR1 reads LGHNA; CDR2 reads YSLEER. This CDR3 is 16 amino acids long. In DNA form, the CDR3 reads TGCGCCAGCAGCCAAGTGGCTAGCGCTGGGGCCAACGTCCTGACTTTC. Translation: CASSQVASAGANVLTF.

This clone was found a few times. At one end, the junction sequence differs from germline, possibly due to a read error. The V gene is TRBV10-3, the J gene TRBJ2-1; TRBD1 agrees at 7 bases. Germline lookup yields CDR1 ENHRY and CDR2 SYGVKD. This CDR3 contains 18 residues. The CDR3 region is CAITETGTKLSSYNEQFF. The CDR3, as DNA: TGTGCCATCACTGAGACAGGGACCAAGCTGTCCTCCTACAATGAGCAGTTCTTC.

The CDR3 nucleotides read TGCAGCGTTGGCGGACAGACCAATCAGCCCCAGCATTTT. Translated, it gives CSVGGQTNQPQHF. The rearrangement uses TRBV29-1 and TRBJ1-5, with D perhaps TRBD1 (6 bases). The V gene lost 4 bases and the J gene lost 3 bases, with 10 bases spanning the gap. The CDR3 runs 13 residues. Germline V lookup: CDR1 SQVTM, CDR2 ANQGSEA.

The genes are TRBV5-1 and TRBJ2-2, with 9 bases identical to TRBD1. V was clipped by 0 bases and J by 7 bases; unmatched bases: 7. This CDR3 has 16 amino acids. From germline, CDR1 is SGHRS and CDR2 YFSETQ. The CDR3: CASSLEQGARGGELFF. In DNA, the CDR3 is TGCGCCAGCAGCTTGGAACAGGGGGCGCGTGGCGGGGAGCTGTTTTTT. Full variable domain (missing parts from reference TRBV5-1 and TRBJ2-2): KAGVTQTPRYLIKTRGQQVTLSCSPISGHRSVSWYQQTPGQGLQFLFEYFSETQRNKGNFPGRFSGRQFSNSRSEMNVSTLELGDSALYLCASSLEQGARGGELFFGEGSRLTVL.

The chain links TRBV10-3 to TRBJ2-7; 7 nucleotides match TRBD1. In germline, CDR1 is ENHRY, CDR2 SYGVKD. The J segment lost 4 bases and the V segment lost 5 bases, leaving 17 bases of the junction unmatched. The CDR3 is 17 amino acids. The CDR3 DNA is TGTGCCATCAGTATCTCTCCTCTCCGGGACAGAATTTACGAGCAGTACTTC. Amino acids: CAISISPLRDRIYEQYF.

The CDR3 DNA reads TGTGCCAGCAACACAGGGACCGAGCAGTACTTC. Amino acids: CASNTGTEQYF. The chain has TRBV28 and TRBJ2-7; weak D call: TRBD1 (6 bases). There are 11 residues in the CDR3. V was pared by 7 bases and J by 6 bases, with 10 bases between. Germline V lookup: CDR1 MDHEN, CDR2 SYDVKM.

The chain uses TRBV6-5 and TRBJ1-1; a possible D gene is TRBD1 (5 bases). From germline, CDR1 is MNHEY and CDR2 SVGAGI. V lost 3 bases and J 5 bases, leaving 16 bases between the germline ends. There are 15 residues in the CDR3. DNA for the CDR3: TGTGCCAGCAGTTATTTTAGGGGCGCCGGGACTGAAGCTTTCTTT. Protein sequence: CASSYFRGAGTEAFF.

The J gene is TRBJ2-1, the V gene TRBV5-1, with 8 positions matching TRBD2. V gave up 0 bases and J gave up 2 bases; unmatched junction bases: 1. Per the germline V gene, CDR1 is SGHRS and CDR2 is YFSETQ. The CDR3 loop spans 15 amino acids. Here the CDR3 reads CASSLVTSAYNEQFF. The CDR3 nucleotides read TGCGCCAGCAGCTTGGTGACTAGCGCCTACAATGAGCAGTTCTTC.

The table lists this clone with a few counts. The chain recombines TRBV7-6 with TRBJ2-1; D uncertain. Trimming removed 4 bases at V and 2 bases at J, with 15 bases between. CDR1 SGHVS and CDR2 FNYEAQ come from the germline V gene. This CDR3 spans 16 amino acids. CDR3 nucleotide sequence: TGTGCCAGCAGCTCCCCCTATAGAATTCCCTACAATGAGCAGTTCTTC. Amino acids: CASSSPYRIPYNEQFF.

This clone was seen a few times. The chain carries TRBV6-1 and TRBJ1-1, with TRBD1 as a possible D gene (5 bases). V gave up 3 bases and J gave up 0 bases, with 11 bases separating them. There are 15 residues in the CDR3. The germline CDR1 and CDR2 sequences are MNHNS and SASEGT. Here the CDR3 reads CASSDRVAMNTEAFF. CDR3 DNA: TGTGCCAGCAGTGACAGGGTGGCCATGAACACTGAAGCTTTCTTT.

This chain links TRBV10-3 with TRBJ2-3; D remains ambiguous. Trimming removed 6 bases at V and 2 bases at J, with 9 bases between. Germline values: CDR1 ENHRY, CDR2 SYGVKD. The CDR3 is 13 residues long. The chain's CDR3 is CAISLSLTDTQYF. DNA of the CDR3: TGTGCCATCAGCCTAAGCCTCACAGATACGCAGTATTTT.

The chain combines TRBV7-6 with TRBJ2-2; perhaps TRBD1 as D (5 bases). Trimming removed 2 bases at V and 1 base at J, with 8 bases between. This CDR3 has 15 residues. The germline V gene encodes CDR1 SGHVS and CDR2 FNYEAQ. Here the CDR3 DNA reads TGTGCCAGCAGCTTAAGGCAGGGGAACACCGGGGAGCTGTTTTTT. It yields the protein CASSLRQGNTGELFF. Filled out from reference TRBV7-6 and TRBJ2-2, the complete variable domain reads GAGVSQSPRYKVTKRGQDVALRCDPISGHVSLYWYRQALGQGPEFLTYFNYEAQQDKSGLPNDRFSAERPEGSISTLTIQRTEQRDSAMYRCASSLRQGNTGELFFGEGSRLTVL.

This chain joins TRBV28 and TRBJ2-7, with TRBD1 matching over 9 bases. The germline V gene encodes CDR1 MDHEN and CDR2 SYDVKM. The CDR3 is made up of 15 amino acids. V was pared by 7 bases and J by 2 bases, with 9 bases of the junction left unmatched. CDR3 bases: TGTGCCAGCAATGCTGGCCGGGACAGGGCCTACGAGCAGTACTTC. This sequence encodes CASNAGRDRAYEQYF.

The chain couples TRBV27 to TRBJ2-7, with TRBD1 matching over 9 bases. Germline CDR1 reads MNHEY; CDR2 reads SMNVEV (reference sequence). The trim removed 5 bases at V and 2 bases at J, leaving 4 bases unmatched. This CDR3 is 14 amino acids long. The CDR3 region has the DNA TGTGCCAGCAGTCGAGGACAGGGGACCTACGAGCAGTACTTC. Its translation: CASSRGQGTYEQYF.

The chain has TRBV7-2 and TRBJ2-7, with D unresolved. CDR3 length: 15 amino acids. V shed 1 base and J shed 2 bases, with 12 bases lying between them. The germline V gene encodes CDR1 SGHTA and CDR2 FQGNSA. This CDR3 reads CASSLEAGQTYEQYF. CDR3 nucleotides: TGTGCCAGCAGCTTAGAGGCAGGCCAGACCTACGAGCAGTACTTC.

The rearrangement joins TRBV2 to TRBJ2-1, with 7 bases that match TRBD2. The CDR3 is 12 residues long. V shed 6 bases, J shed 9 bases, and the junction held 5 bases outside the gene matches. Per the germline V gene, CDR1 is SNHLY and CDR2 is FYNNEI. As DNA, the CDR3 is TGTGCCAGCAGAGGGGAGGGCGGTGAGCAGTTCTTC. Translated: CASRGEGGEQFF.

CDR3 in amino acids: CASSSLVAGELFF. Here the CDR3 DNA reads TGTGCCAGCAGCTCACTAGTGGCCGGGGAGCTGTTTTTT. The V and J genes are TRBV5-6 and TRBJ2-2; D is possibly TRBD2 (5 bases). The CDR3 consists of 13 residues. CDR1 is SGHDT and CDR2 is YYEEEE in the germline V gene. Trimming pared 3 bases from V and 6 bases from J, leaving 9 bases between.

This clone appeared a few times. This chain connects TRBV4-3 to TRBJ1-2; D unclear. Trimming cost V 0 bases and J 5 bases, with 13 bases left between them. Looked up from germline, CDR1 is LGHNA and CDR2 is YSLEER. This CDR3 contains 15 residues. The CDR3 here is CASSQEPRGSYGYTF. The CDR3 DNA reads TGCGCCAGCAGCCAAGAACCCCGGGGATCATATGGCTACACCTTC.

The CDR3 is CASSPAGQPSGNTIYF. The DNA of the CDR3 is TGTGCCAGCTCACCAGCGGGACAGCCTTCTGGAAACACCATATATTTT. V usage is TRBV18 and J usage is TRBJ1-3, with TRBD1 matching 7 bases. The CDR3 consists of 16 residues. Germline V gene sequence: CDR1 KGHSH, CDR2 LQKENI. The V segment lost 2 bases and the J segment 1 base; nucleotides outside the gene matches: 5.

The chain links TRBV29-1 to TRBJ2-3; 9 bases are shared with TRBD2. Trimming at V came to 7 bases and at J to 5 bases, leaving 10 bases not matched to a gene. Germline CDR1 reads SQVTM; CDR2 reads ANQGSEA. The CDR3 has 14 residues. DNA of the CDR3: TGCAGCGCTCCGACTAGCGGCCGTGGAGATACGCAGTATTTT. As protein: CSAPTSGRGDTQYF.

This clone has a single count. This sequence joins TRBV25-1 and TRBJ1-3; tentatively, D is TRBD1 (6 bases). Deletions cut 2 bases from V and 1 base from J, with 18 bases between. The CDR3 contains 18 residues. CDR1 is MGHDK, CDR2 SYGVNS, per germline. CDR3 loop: CASSELNLGTGSGNTIYF. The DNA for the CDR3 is TGTGCCAGCAGTGAACTTAACCTAGGTACAGGGTCTGGAAACACCATATATTTT.

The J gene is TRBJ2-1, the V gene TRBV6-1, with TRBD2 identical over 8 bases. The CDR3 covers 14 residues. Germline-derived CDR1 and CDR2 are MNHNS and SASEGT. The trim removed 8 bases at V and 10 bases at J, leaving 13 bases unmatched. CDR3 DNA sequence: TGTGCCAGCGGAGCCGGCGGACTAGCCCTCGAGCAGTTCTTC. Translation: CASGAGGLALEQFF.

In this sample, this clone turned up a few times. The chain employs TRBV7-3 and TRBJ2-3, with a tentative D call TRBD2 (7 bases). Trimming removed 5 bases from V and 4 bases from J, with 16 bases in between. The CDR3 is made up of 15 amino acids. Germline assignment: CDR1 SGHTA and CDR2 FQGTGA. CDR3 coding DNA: TGTGCCAGCAGCGGGAGGGGGGGGCCGGCAGATACGCAGTATTTT. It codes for CASSGRGGPADTQYF. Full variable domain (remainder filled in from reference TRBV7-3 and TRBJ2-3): GAGVSQTPSNKVTEKGKYVELRCDPISGHTALYWYRQSLGQGPEFLIYFQGTGAADDSGLPNDRFFAVRPEGSVSTLKIQRTERGDSAVYLCASSGRGGPADTQYFGPGTRLTVL.

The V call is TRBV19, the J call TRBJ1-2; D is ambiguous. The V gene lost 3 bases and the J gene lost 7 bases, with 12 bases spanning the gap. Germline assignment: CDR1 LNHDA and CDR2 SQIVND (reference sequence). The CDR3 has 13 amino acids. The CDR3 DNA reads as TGTGCCAGTAGTATCCCGGTAGTCCCTGGCTACACCTTC. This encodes CASSIPVVPGYTF. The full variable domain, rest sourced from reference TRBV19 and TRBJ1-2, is DGGITQSPKYLFRKEGQNVTLSCEQNLNHDAMYWYRQDPGQGLRLIYYSQIVNDFQKGDIAEGYSVSREKKESFPLTVTSAQKNPTAFYLCASSIPVVPGYTFGSGTRLTVV.